These T cell receptor beta chains were read from a single sample in a study of T cell responses to AZD1222 COVID-19 vaccine. Sequencing was performed with immunoSEQ multiplex PCR; in TCRdb, only in-frame clones are kept and a portion is missing. There are under 100,000 clones in the sample; 70% to 90% occur only once, and over 2.5% lies in the top ten. The sequencing used peripheral blood, collected on day 0 of AZD1222 vaccination. These receptors were obtained from an adult in good health. Both conserved end residues are part of each CDR3. A D gene is named only where the DNA matches it firmly. Clone size is shown for a subset of rows, as once, few, many or a class of expanded clone.

size	D	V	J	CDR3	DNA
NA	TRBD1	TRBV2	TRBJ1-6	CASSATGTGVSYNSPLHF	TGTGCCAGCAGCGCTACCGGGACAGGGGTATCCTATAATTCACCCCTCCACTTT
NA	NA	TRBV6-5	TRBJ2-7	CASSYGQLDEQYF	TGTGCCAGCAGTTACGGGCAGCTAGACGAGCAGTACTTC
NA	TRBD1	TRBV27	TRBJ1-2	CASSWGGGGAYGYTF	TGTGCCAGCAGTTGGGGGGGAGGGGGCGCCTATGGCTACACCTTC
NA	TRBD1	TRBV6-5	TRBJ2-2	CASRATGTNTGELFF	TGTGCCAGCAGGGCGACAGGGACGAACACCGGGGAGCTGTTTTTT
NA	TRBD1	TRBV7-3	TRBJ1-6	CASSLNRIGGGSPLHF	TGTGCCAGCAGCTTAAACCGTATAGGGGGCGGCTCACCCCTCCACTTT
once	NA	TRBV29-1	TRBJ1-2	CSVWAGNYGYTF	TGCAGCGTCTGGGCGGGAAACTATGGCTACACCTTC
NA	NA	TRBV16	TRBJ1-2	CASSFDRPSGYTF	TGTGCCAGCAGCTTCGACCGTCCGAGCGGCTACACCTTC
NA	NA	TRBV9	TRBJ1-2	CASSPRESYGYTF	TGTGCCAGCAGCCCAAGGGAGTCCTATGGCTACACCTTC
NA	TRBD2	TRBV6-2/TRBV6-3	TRBJ2-5	CASSKERGKKTQYF	TGTGCCAGCAGCAAAGAGCGGGGGAAAAAGACCCAGTACTTC
NA	TRBD1	TRBV6-1	TRBJ2-7	CASSRGQGAHEQYF	TGTGCCAGCAGTCGGGGACAGGGGGCGCATGAGCAGTACTTC
NA	NA	TRBV3-1/TRBV3-2	TRBJ1-4	CASSQETTGSGGLFF	TGTGCCAGCAGCCAAGAAACAACAGGGTCGGGAGGGCTGTTTTTT
NA	NA	TRBV12-3/TRBV12-4	TRBJ2-2	CASSTLGWGKLFF	TGTGCCAGCAGCACTCTTGGGTGGGGAAAGCTGTTTTTT
NA	TRBD1	TRBV5-8	TRBJ2-2	CASSSGTAYTGELFF	TGTGCCAGCAGCTCGGGGACAGCTTACACCGGGGAGCTGTTTTTT
NA	NA	TRBV28	TRBJ1-2	CASSSSGGSYGYTF	TGTGCCAGCAGTTCATCCGGCGGGAGCTATGGCTACACCTTC
NA	NA	TRBV12-3/TRBV12-4	TRBJ1-1	CASSLIQGGEAFF	TGTGCCAGCAGTTTAATACAGGGAGGTGAAGCTTTCTTT
NA	TRBD1	TRBV14	TRBJ1-1	CASSHPHRTGEAVTEAFF	TGTGCCAGCAGCCACCCCCACCGTACAGGGGAAGCGGTCACTGAAGCTTTCTTT
NA	TRBD1	TRBV9	TRBJ2-5	CASSVESGQGQETQYF	TGTGCCAGCAGCGTAGAGTCGGGACAGGGTCAAGAGACCCAGTACTTC
NA	NA	TRBV4-1	TRBJ1-1	CASSPAGLTEAFF	TGCGCCAGCAGCCCCGCCGGATTGACTGAAGCTTTCTTT
NA	TRBD1	TRBV27	TRBJ2-1	CASSFHPGQGGEQFF	TGTGCCAGCAGTTTTCATCCGGGACAGGGGGGTGAGCAGTTCTTC
NA	TRBD1	TRBV23-1	TRBJ1-2	CASSHRQGRRVEGYTF	TGCGCCAGCAGTCACCGACAGGGGCGGAGGGTGGAAGGCTACACCTTC
NA	NA	TRBV7-2	TRBJ2-7	CASSLAGVRTYEQYF	TGTGCCAGCAGCTTAGCAGGGGTTCGCACCTACGAGCAGTACTTC
once	NA	TRBV2	TRBJ2-5	CASSDRRDSQQETQYF	TGTGCCAGCAGTGATCGGCGGGACAGCCAGCAAGAGACCCAGTACTTC